This T cell receptor (beta chain) was identified during a study of T cell repertoires in cytomegalovirus infection. As concerns this clonotype: Its matching antigen is unknown.

TCRdb processed the reads anew with MiXCR; each CDR3 protein has one entry. This table has about 740,000 distinct CDR3 sequences, approximately 40% appearing once. This CDR3 is 20 amino acids long. Germline V gene lookup returns CDR1 SGHVS and CDR2 FNYEAQ. V gave up 0 bases and J gave up 4 bases, with 24 bases separating them. Study conclusions and caveats: Identification of carriers of CMV plus the relevant HLA was performed using cumulative public TCR beta family frequency.

Sequencing was carried out using PBMCs. The chain is built from TRBV7-6 and TRBJ1-4, with no clear D. The clonotype was recovered from a human donor in good health (CMV status not recorded). Some clones in this sample may be carry-over from other donors' samples. The CDR3 coding sequence is TGTGCCAGCAGCTTAGCTCCCTGGTCCAGCGACTCGGCAGATAATGAAAAACTGTTTTTT. Translation gives CASSLAPWSSDSADNEKLFF.